This T cell receptor (beta chain) was identified during a study of response to subunit inactivated influenza vaccine. General study results and limits: With each seasonal influenza vaccination, the authors suggested, few new T cells are recruited.

Trimming stripped 6 bases from V and 2 bases from J, with 10 bases between. CDR3 size: 13 residues. TCRdb reanalysed the RT-PCR reads using MiXCR and keeps one entry per CDR3 protein. The sample holds 800,000 to 1,000,000 distinct CDR3 sequences; 21% are singletons and the top ten take roughly 10%. The table lists this clonotype with a few counts. What it binds is unknown. This sequence was found in a man in his fifties who received an inactivated influenza vaccine. The sequences come from PBMCs from blood, collected about 5 days after vaccination. The V call is TRBV12-3 or TRBV12-4, the J call TRBJ2-5; D gene uncertain. CDR3 region: CASRRAAQETQYF. Here the CDR3 DNA reads TGTGCCAGCAGACGGGCGGCTCAAGAGACCCAGTACTTC.